A single sample gave rise to the 25 T cell receptor beta chains below, sequenced in a study of blood T cell repertoires in COVID-19. Profiling relied on immunoSEQ multiplex PCR, and the TCRdb table lists in-frame clones only, not all of them. The sample lists roughly 100,000 clones; more than 75% were seen once. The material sequenced was peripheral blood. Receptor source: a human donor in a cohort sampled during active COVID-19.

This sequence joins TRBV6-5 and TRBJ2-1; D might be TRBD2 (5 bases). Germline V lookup: CDR1 MNHEY, CDR2 SVGAGI. The CDR3 contains 14 residues. V was clipped by 2 bases and J by 8 bases, with 13 bases between them. The CDR3 region has the DNA TGTGCCAGCAGTTACGAAGAGGGTTCGGATGAGCAGTTCTTC. Protein sequence: CASSYEEGSDEQFF.

The rearrangement joins TRBV7-2 to TRBJ1-5; no reliable D call. Trimming removed 3 bases at V and 7 bases at J, with 10 bases between. The CDR3 totals 13 residues. Looked up from germline, CDR1 is SGHTA and CDR2 is FQGNSA. In DNA, the CDR3 is TGTGCCAGCAGCTTGGAAAGTAGCCAGCCCCAGCATTTT. Translating it yields CASSLESSQPQHF.

Here the CDR3 reads CASSLMDRGWGNNQPQHF. The CDR3 nucleotides read TGTGCCAGCAGCTTAATGGACAGGGGCTGGGGAAACAATCAGCCCCAGCATTTT. The J gene is TRBJ1-5, the V gene TRBV7-2; 9 bases match TRBD1. This CDR3 is built from 18 residues. The V and J ends lost 2 bases and 3 bases, in that order; junction bases with no gene match: 11. Germline-derived CDR1 and CDR2 are SGHTA and FQGNSA.

The chain uses TRBV5-1 and TRBJ1-6, with 8 bases identical to TRBD1. Germline V gene data show CDR1 as SGHRS and CDR2 as YFSETQ. With V trimmed by 4 bases and J by 7 bases, 7 bases remained unmatched. CDR3 size: 15 residues. CDR3 DNA sequence: TGCGCCAGCAGCCTGGGACAGGATGGGAATTCACCCCTCCACTTT. Translating it yields CASSLGQDGNSPLHF.

V usage is TRBV7-9 and J usage is TRBJ2-5; 7 positions agree with TRBD1. Germline trimming cut 5 bases from V and 5 bases from J; bases unmatched to any gene: 8. The CDR3 is 14 amino acids. The germline V gene encodes CDR1 SEHNR and CDR2 FQNEAQ (reference sequence). This CDR3 reads CASSQGQIVETQYF. CDR3 coding DNA: TGTGCCAGCAGCCAGGGACAGATCGTGGAGACCCAGTACTTC.

The rearrangement uses TRBV12-5 and TRBJ2-3; D unclear. Trimming stripped 3 bases from V and 0 bases from J, with 7 bases between. Germline V lookup: CDR1 LGHNT, CDR2 FRNRAP. This CDR3 region has 14 residues. As DNA, the CDR3 is TGTGCTAGTGGTTTAGATCAGAGCACAGATACGCAGTATTTT. It is translated as CASGLDQSTDTQYF.

This chain uses TRBV5-1 with TRBJ2-3; 7 bases match TRBD1. CDR1 and CDR2 (germline): SGHRS, YFSETQ. V trimming: 2 bases; J trimming: 1 base; junction bases outside the gene matches: 4. The CDR3 totals 15 residues. The CDR3 sequence: CASSLQGFGTDTQYF. CDR3 in DNA: TGCGCCAGCAGCTTACAGGGGTTTGGCACAGATACGCAGTATTTT.

The chain carries TRBV5-6 and TRBJ2-7; D possibly corresponds to TRBD1 (6 bases). Germline lookup yields CDR1 SGHDT and CDR2 YYEEEE. V was clipped by 5 bases and J by 3 bases, with 15 bases between them. The CDR3 runs to 14 residues. CDR3 region: CASRTTGMDYEQYF. The CDR3 bases are TGTGCCAGCAGGACCACAGGGATGGACTACGAGCAGTACTTC.

The chain joins TRBV5-6 to TRBJ2-1, with D tentatively TRBD2 (6 bases). CDR1 and CDR2 from the germline V gene are SGHDT and YYEEEE. The CDR3 totals 13 residues. V lost 0 bases and J lost 9, with 10 bases in between. Here the CDR3 DNA reads TGTGCCAGCAGCTTGGGTGTGGGGGGTGAGCAGTTCTTC. Its translation: CASSLGVGGEQFF.

V is TRBV6-1 and J is TRBJ1-2; D unresolved. V dropped 2 bases and J dropped 7 bases, with 20 bases sitting between them. CDR3 length equals 16 residues. Germline V CDR1 and CDR2: MNHNS, SASEGT. CDR3 amino acids: CASSELVAGSRGGYTF. In DNA, the CDR3 is TGTGCCAGCAGTGAATTAGTTGCGGGGAGTAGAGGTGGCTACACCTTC.

The sample holds a few counts of this clone. CDR3 residues: CASSSTRSGVDEQYF. The CDR3 DNA reads as TGTGCCAGCAGCTCCACCCGATCAGGGGTGGACGAGCAGTACTTC. The rearrangement links TRBV7-3 to TRBJ2-7; maybe TRBD1 (6 bases). Germline V gene sequence: CDR1 SGHTA, CDR2 FQGTGA. The V end lost 4 bases, the J end lost 5 bases, and 18 bases lay between the germline ends. The CDR3 consists of 15 residues.

This chain joins TRBV9 and TRBJ2-7, with D maybe TRBD1 (6 bases). The V and J ends lost 6 bases and 0 bases respectively, with 13 bases between them. CDR3 length: 14 residues. Germline V gene lookup returns CDR1 SGDLS and CDR2 YYNGEE. The CDR3 nucleotides read TGTGCCAGCACCACAGGGTCCAGCTCCTACGAGCAGTACTTC. It specifies CASTTGSSSYEQYF.

J is TRBJ1-4 and V is TRBV11-2, with D possibly being TRBD1 (6 bases). This CDR3 comprises 16 residues. Germline V CDR1 and CDR2: SGHAT, FQNNGV. V dropped 1 base and J dropped 3 bases, with 12 bases sitting between them. The CDR3 region is CASSLVKQGPNEKLFF. The CDR3 DNA sequence: TGTGCCAGCAGCTTAGTTAAACAGGGCCCTAATGAAAAACTGTTTTTT. Together with reference TRBV11-2 and TRBJ1-4, the CDR3 gives the full variable domain: EAGVAQSPRYKIIEKRQSVAFWCNPISGHATLYWYQQILGQGPKLLIQFQNNGVVDDSQLPKDRFSAERLKGVDSTLKIQPAKLEDSAVYLCASSLVKQGPNEKLFFGSGTQLSVL.

The chain couples TRBV27 to TRBJ2-5; possibly TRBD2 for D (5 bases). This CDR3 has 13 residues. Trimming shortened V by 1 base and J by 5 bases, and 8 bases separated the two germline ends. Germline V CDR1 and CDR2: MNHEY, SMNVEV (reference sequence). CDR3 bases: TGTGCCAGCAGTTTATGGACGGGGGAGACCCAGTACTTC. Translation: CASSLWTGETQYF.

The CDR3 region has the DNA TGTGCCAGCAGTTTATCAGGGATCAATGAGCAGTTCTTC. Translating gives CASSLSGINEQFF. The chain is built from TRBV28 and TRBJ2-1; D might be TRBD1 (5 bases). With 1 base removed from V and 6 bases from J, the gap between germline ends came to 7 bases. Germline lookup yields CDR1 MDHEN and CDR2 SYDVKM. The CDR3 is made up of 13 amino acids.

The chain is built from TRBV15 and TRBJ2-1, with TRBD2 identical over 12 bases. The germline CDR1 and CDR2 sequences are LNHNV and YYDKDF (reference sequence). With 5 bases clipped from V and 8 bases from J, the junction kept 13 bases outside the gene matches. The CDR3 totals 17 residues. CDR3 bases: TGTGCCACCAGCGAAACTAGCGGGGGGCTCCCGGACGATGAGCAGTTCTTC. It translates to CATSETSGGLPDDEQFF.

The rearrangement uses TRBV5-6 and TRBJ2-1; a possible D gene is TRBD2 (6 bases). Looked up from germline, CDR1 is SGHDT and CDR2 is YYEEEE. The V end was cut by 4 bases, the J end by 5 bases, with 16 bases between. The CDR3 loop spans 15 amino acids. In DNA form, the CDR3 reads TGTGCCAGCAGCCCCCTAGTAGGCGGGGACAATGAGCAGTTCTTC. Translated, it gives CASSPLVGGDNEQFF.

V usage is TRBV10-1 and J usage is TRBJ2-3, with a weak D call TRBD1 (6 bases). The length of the CDR3 is 13 residues. V gave up 6 bases and J gave up 1 base, with 8 bases separating them. Germline loops: CDR1 WNHNN, CDR2 SYGVQD (reference sequence). CDR3 amino acids: CASRRQGTDTQYF. CDR3 sequence (DNA): TGCGCCAGCAGGCGACAGGGCACAGATACGCAGTATTTT.

V is TRBV6-5 and J is TRBJ1-1, with TRBD1 as a possible D gene (6 bases). The CDR3 runs to 15 residues. Germline lookup yields CDR1 MNHEY and CDR2 SVGAGI. The ends were cut back, 0 bases at V and 3 bases at J, with 11 bases in the middle. CDR3 DNA: TGTGCCAGCAGTTACTCGCACAGGGCGGACACTGAAGCTTTCTTT. This encodes CASSYSHRADTEAFF.

V gene TRBV28 combines with J gene TRBJ2-4; D possibly corresponds to TRBD1 (6 bases). Germline lookup yields CDR1 MDHEN and CDR2 SYDVKM. Trimming pared 6 bases from V and 0 bases from J, leaving 12 bases between. The CDR3 has 15 amino acids. The CDR3 DNA reads TGTGCCAGCAGCCCCAGGGGCAGAGCCAAAAACATTCAGTACTTC. It is translated as CASSPRGRAKNIQYF.

The gene calls are TRBV20-1 and TRBJ1-1; D call uncertain. CDR1 DFQATT and CDR2 SNEGSKA come from the germline V gene (reference sequence). CDR3 length: 10 amino acids. V was shortened by 6 bases and J by 2 bases, with 4 bases between the two germline ends. CDR3 DNA sequence: TGCAGTGCACATAACACTGAAGCTTTCTTT. It specifies CSAHNTEAFF.

The gene calls are TRBV19 and TRBJ2-7, with 9 nucleotides matching TRBD2. Germline V gene lookup returns CDR1 LNHDA and CDR2 SQIVND (reference sequence). The CDR3 length is 13 residues. J lost 5 bases, V lost 3 bases, and 2 bases had no gene match. The CDR3 coding sequence is TGTGCCAGTAGTATGGGACTAGCTAACGAGCAGTACTTC. This codes for CASSMGLANEQYF.

The chain uses TRBV7-6 and TRBJ2-2; TRBD1 matches 8 bases. This CDR3 spans 15 amino acids. Germline CDR1 reads SGHVS; CDR2 reads FNYEAQ. The junction had 6 bases not matched to a gene; V was cut back by 5 bases and J by 4 bases. CDR3 region: CASSQDRGGTGELFF. DNA for the CDR3: TGTGCCAGCAGCCAAGACAGGGGTGGCACCGGGGAGCTGTTTTTT.

This sequence joins TRBV2 and TRBJ2-7, with 9 nucleotides matching TRBD1. This CDR3 comprises 13 residues. The trim removed 6 bases at V and 3 bases at J, leaving 3 bases unmatched. CDR1 and CDR2 (germline): SNHLY, FYNNEI. The CDR3 reads CASRPGQGYEQYF. In DNA form, the CDR3 reads TGTGCCAGCAGGCCGGGACAGGGCTACGAGCAGTACTTC.

The genes are TRBV27 and TRBJ2-1, with TRBD2 as a possible D gene (5 bases). Trimming pared 5 bases from V and 11 bases from J, leaving 22 bases between. CDR3 length: 15 residues. Germline CDR1 MNHEY, CDR2 SMNVEV (reference sequence). The CDR3 DNA follows: TGTGCCAGCAGTGAGGGCTTGAGGGCAGAAGGAAAGCAGTTCTTC. Translated: CASSEGLRAEGKQFF.